Listed here is a single TCR beta chain. Its antigen is undetermined. RNA in amounts of roughly 0.5 to 1 ug was reverse transcribed with random hexamers. The amplification used immunoSEQ multiplex PCR on TCR beta CDR3; it spanned 54 Vbeta and 13 Jbeta. MiXCR, run by TCRdb on the immunoSEQ multiplex PCR reads, gives a single entry per CDR3 protein. This table holds 80,000 or so distinct CDR3 sequences, about 92% found once. TEMRA cells were enriched by FACS, and CD4+ and CD8+ T cells were negatively isolated. This sample was included in a study of CD8 T cells in Susac syndrome. The germline CDR1 and CDR2 sequences are SQVTM and ANQGSEA. The CDR3 totals 11 residues. J gave up 8 bases and V 6 bases, and 4 bases lay outside the gene matches. Findings of the study overall: Within Susac syndrome CD4+ T cell repertoires, clonal expansion was not evident. As acknowledged by the study, its TCR sequencing and HLA analysis included a relatively small number of individuals.

The sequence was obtained from a human donor with Susac syndrome. The source material was CD4+ T cells from PBMCs. The chain carries TRBV29-1 and TRBJ1-2, with TRBD1 identical over 9 bases. The DNA for the CDR3 is TGCAGCGTGGGGACAGGGCGAGGCTACACCTTC. Protein: CSVGTGRGYTF.